This record covers a single T cell receptor beta chain. Its antigen is as yet unknown. Generated by immunoSEQ multiplex PCR, the TCRdb table keeps only in-frame clones and is missing some. The sample has tens of thousands of clones; around nine tenths are singletons. The CDR3 loop spans 11 amino acids. The data were obtained in a study of OX40 agonist ivuxolimab in advanced cancers. Study as a whole: Three patients, one with hepatocellular carcinoma and two with cutaneous melanoma, responded partially.

The study's findings and limits: There was clonal expansion of CD4+ and CD8+ blood T cells by week 6 at 0.1 to 3.0 mg/kg. More expanded clones were seen, on average, in CD8+ T cells than in CD4+.

V and J are TRBV21-1 and TRBJ1-2. TRBV21-1 is described as a pseudogene. Sequences were derived from CD4+ or CD8+ T cells sorted from blood, sampled in a trial of the OX40 agonist ivuxolimab. The receptor's source is an adult with an advanced solid tumor such as melanoma, head and neck, liver or kidney cancer. CDR3 in DNA: TGTGCCAGCACTCCGCGAGTTGGCTACACCTTC. Translating it yields CASTPRVGYTF.